This T cell receptor beta chain was identified in a study of shared clonotypes between healthy human individuals. The data were produced by immunoSEQ multiplex PCR, yet TCRdb's version contains in-frame clones alone and is incomplete. The sample has 650,000 to 700,000 clones, around 90% seen once; the top ten hold around a third. V was pared by 0 bases and J by 8 bases, with 11 bases between. CDR1 is LGHNA, CDR2 YNFKEQ, per germline. This CDR3 has 14 amino acids. J is TRBJ2-1 and V is TRBV4-2, with no clear D. Sequencing was carried out using memory CD8+ T cells from PBMCs. The subset here: CD45RO+ cells pooled with CCR7-negative TemRA cells. The TCR was taken from a young man in good health. Some clones in this sample may be carry-over from other donors' samples. The CDR3 spells CASSQDSRSHEQFF. DNA of the CDR3: TGTGCCAGCAGCCAAGATTCGCGGTCACATGAGCAGTTCTTC.